The source of this T cell receptor beta chain is a study of cytotoxic CD8 clonotypes in ibrutinib-treated CLL. Study observations and caveats: Patients with sustained remission and those progressing were sampled at differing times. Higher circulating CD8+ T-cell counts strongly accompanied higher baseline clonality, above age-matched healthy donors.

PBMCs were cryopreserved, and roughly 2 micrograms of genomic DNA from them went into TCR beta libraries. The intended depth for sequencing was 1 in 200,000 to 1 in 1 million T cells. This table comes from immunoSEQ multiplex PCR, and its TCRdb copy is limited to in-frame clones, with some not included. The data hold about 40,000 clones, with around 70% observed a single time. Trimming removed 5 bases at V and 7 bases at J, with 11 bases between. The CDR3 spans 11 residues. Per germline, CDR1 DFQATT and CDR2 SNEGSKA (reference sequence). About this clone: The antigen is undetermined.

The chain joins TRBV20-1 to TRBJ1-2; D not certain. The source was PBMCs, collected at disease progression, from a patient treated with ibrutinib. The clonotype originates from a human donor with chronic lymphocytic leukemia. The CDR3 region has the DNA TGCAGTGCTCCTTTGGGTTTTGGCTACACCTTC. Translating gives CSAPLGFGYTF.